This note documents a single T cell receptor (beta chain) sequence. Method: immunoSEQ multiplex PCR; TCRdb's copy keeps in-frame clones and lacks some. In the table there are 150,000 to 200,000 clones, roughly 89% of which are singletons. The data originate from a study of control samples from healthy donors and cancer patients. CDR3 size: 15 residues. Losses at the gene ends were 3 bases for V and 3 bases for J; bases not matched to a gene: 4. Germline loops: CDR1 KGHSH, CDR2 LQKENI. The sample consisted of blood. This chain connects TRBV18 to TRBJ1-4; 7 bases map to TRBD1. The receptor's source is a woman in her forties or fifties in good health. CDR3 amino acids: CASSPPQGPNEKLFF. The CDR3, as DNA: TGTGCCAGCTCACCCCCACAGGGGCCTAATGAAAAACTGTTTTTT.